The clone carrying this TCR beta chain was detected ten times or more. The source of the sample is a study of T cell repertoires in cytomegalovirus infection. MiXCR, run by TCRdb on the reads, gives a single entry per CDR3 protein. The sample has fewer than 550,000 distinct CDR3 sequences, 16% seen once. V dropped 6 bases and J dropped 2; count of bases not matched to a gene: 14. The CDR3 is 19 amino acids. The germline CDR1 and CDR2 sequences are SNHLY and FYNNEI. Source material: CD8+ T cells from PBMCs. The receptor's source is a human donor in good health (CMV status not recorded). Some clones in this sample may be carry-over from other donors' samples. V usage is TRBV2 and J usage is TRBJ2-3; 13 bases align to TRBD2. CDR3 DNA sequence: TGTGCCAGCAGGACCCCTCCGGGACTAGCGGGGAGTCACACAGATACGCAGTATTTT. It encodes CASRTPPGLAGSHTDTQYF.